This is a list of T cell receptor beta chains from one sample in a study of regulatory T cells in long-lasting Graves disease. TCRdb reprocessed the multiplex PCR reads with MiXCR, giving one entry per CDR3 protein. The sample lists about 420,000 distinct CDR3 sequences, about 16% occurring once. The same sample was also studied in work on T cells in Graves' hyperthyroidism and ophthalmopathy.

The material was peripheral blood mononuclear cells (PBMCs), obtained at new diagnosis, from a patient treated with antithyroid drugs. Receptor source: a young woman with Graves disease. Each CDR3 is given with its conserved first and last residue.

v_gene: TRBV9
j_gene: TRBJ2-5
len: 12
CDR3aa: CASSVDEETQYF

v_gene: TRBV20-1
j_gene: TRBJ2-1
len: 15
CDR3aa: CSARDRRTSPYEQFF

v_gene: TRBV18
j_gene: TRBJ2-1
len: 13
CDR3aa: CASSTPQVYEQFF

v_gene: TRBV28
j_gene: TRBJ2-3
len: 15
CDR3aa: CASSGSRRGTDTQYF

v_gene: TRBV27
j_gene: TRBJ2-7
len: 15
CDR3aa: CASSPLPPLVGEQYF

v_gene: TRBV11-2
j_gene: TRBJ2-3
len: 16
CDR3aa: CASSFVTSGPTDTQYF

v_gene: TRBV20-1
j_gene: TRBJ2-4
len: 11
CDR3aa: CSATGTPVGHF

v_gene: TRBV2
j_gene: TRBJ1-1
len: 13
CDR3aa: CASSDQGNTEAFF

v_gene: TRBV29-1
j_gene: TRBJ2-5
len: 10
CDR3aa: CSSQKETQYF

v_gene: TRBV28
j_gene: TRBJ1-1
len: 14
CDR3aa: CASGTTGSRTEAFF

v_gene: TRBV20-1
j_gene: TRBJ2-7
len: 15
CDR3aa: CSARDFSGSVYEQYF

v_gene: TRBV5-1
j_gene: TRBJ2-1
len: 13
CDR3aa: CASSPGTSSEQFF

v_gene: TRBV7-8
j_gene: TRBJ2-7
len: 15
CDR3aa: CASSLAGLPYYEQYF

v_gene: TRBV12-3/TRBV12-4
j_gene: TRBJ2-7
len: 13
CDR3aa: CASSGLAAYEQYF

v_gene: TRBV5-6
j_gene: TRBJ1-1
len: 15
CDR3aa: CASSVTGTANTEAFF

v_gene: TRBV15
j_gene: TRBJ1-5
len: 16
CDR3aa: CATSRGGQLGNQLQHF

v_gene: TRBV30
j_gene: TRBJ1-1
len: 12
CDR3aa: CACRGVNTEAFF

v_gene: TRBV6-4
j_gene: TRBJ2-3
len: 15
CDR3aa: CASSDLDRNTDTQYF

v_gene: TRBV28
j_gene: TRBJ2-7
len: 14
CDR3aa: CASHAPVGGYEQYF

v_gene: TRBV7-9
j_gene: TRBJ2-5
len: 16
CDR3aa: CASSLAQGGEGETQYF

v_gene: TRBV12-3/TRBV12-4
j_gene: TRBJ2-7
len: 16
CDR3aa: CASTSRLAGGPYEQYF

v_gene: TRBV6-1
j_gene: TRBJ2-3
len: 14
CDR3aa: CASRDRANTDTQYF

v_gene: TRBV28
j_gene: TRBJ1-3
len: 14
CDR3aa: CASSFSGSGNTIYF

v_gene: TRBV3-1
j_gene: TRBJ1-1
len: 13
CDR3aa: CASSSQYPGEAFF

v_gene: TRBV18
j_gene: TRBJ2-3
len: 15
CDR3aa: CASSPAGTSTDTQYF

v_gene: TRBV20-1
j_gene: TRBJ2-1
len: 10
CDR3aa: CSALYNEQFF

v_gene: TRBV4-1
j_gene: TRBJ2-7
len: 16
CDR3aa: CASSQDLRGGTYEQYF

v_gene: TRBV6-2/TRBV6-3
j_gene: TRBJ2-1
len: 16
CDR3aa: CASRPAGGGEGNEQFF

v_gene: TRBV10-3
j_gene: TRBJ2-5
len: 16
CDR3aa: CAISDQGAGSLQTQYF

v_gene: TRBV6-1
j_gene: TRBJ1-5
len: 13
CDR3aa: CATAPRSNQPQHF

v_gene: TRBV6-2/TRBV6-3
j_gene: TRBJ1-5
len: 14
CDR3aa: CASSYRQGNQPQHF

v_gene: TRBV28
j_gene: TRBJ2-7
len: 13
CDR3aa: CASSLAAPYEQYF

v_gene: TRBV30
j_gene: TRBJ2-1
len: 11
CDR3aa: CAWTQTIEQFF

v_gene: TRBV5-6
j_gene: TRBJ1-2
len: 12
CDR3aa: CASSKAGDGYTF

v_gene: TRBV9
j_gene: TRBJ2-6
len: 15
CDR3aa: CASSVDPSGANVLTF

v_gene: TRBV7-9
j_gene: TRBJ2-7
len: 16
CDR3aa: CASSLGVGLETREQYF

v_gene: TRBV28
j_gene: TRBJ2-7
len: 14
CDR3aa: CASWTRDRANEQYF

v_gene: TRBV28
j_gene: TRBJ2-7
len: 13
CDR3aa: CASSTRVTYEQYF

v_gene: TRBV12-3/TRBV12-4
j_gene: TRBJ2-1
len: 12
CDR3aa: CASSPLQAEQFF

v_gene: TRBV28
j_gene: TRBJ2-7
len: 14
CDR3aa: CASSPGQGAYEQYF

v_gene: TRBV28
j_gene: TRBJ2-7
len: 16
CDR3aa: CANKPGLAGDPYEQYF

v_gene: TRBV27
j_gene: TRBJ2-1
len: 13
CDR3aa: CASSFASLNEQFF

v_gene: TRBV24-1
j_gene: TRBJ2-2
len: 12
CDR3aa: CATRTGAGELFF

v_gene: TRBV20-1
j_gene: TRBJ2-3
len: 12
CDR3aa: CSASPTRSSQYF

v_gene: TRBV5-1
j_gene: TRBJ2-7
len: 14
CDR3aa: CASSLELAAYEQYF

v_gene: TRBV7-2
j_gene: TRBJ1-2
len: 11
CDR3aa: CASIQGYGYTF

v_gene: TRBV12-3/TRBV12-4
j_gene: TRBJ1-1
len: 15
CDR3aa: CASNPGKRWDTEAFF

v_gene: TRBV6-2/TRBV6-3
j_gene: TRBJ2-4
len: 14
CDR3aa: CASSYSRGPHIQYF

v_gene: TRBV30
j_gene: TRBJ2-1
len: 13
CDR3aa: CAWMARGSNEQFF

v_gene: TRBV7-9
j_gene: TRBJ2-1
len: 12
CDR3aa: CASSGKRDEQFF

v_gene: TRBV10-3
j_gene: TRBJ2-1
len: 16
CDR3aa: CAISETGQGGGNEQFF

v_gene: TRBV3-1
j_gene: TRBJ2-7
len: 11
CDR3aa: CASASIYEQYF